The clone carrying this T cell receptor beta chain was observed a single time. Its antigen is still unknown. Exposure to brentuximab vedotin varied, and each patient had relapsed following autologous stem cell transplantation. Best overall response was complete response, partial response or progressive disease in these relapsed/refractory classical Hodgkin lymphoma patients. This record comes from a study of PD-1 blockade in classical Hodgkin lymphoma. Overall study results and limits: Complete responders entered with baseline diversity on par with newly diagnosed patients, the results showed. Unlike CD8+ TCR diversity, which did not rise significantly by C4D1, CD4+ TCR diversity did.

Assay used: immunoSEQ multiplex PCR; TCRdb lists only in-frame clones, some missing. The top ten clones hold about a fifth of a sample with 25,000 to 30,000 clones, around four fifths of them seen once. The material was peripheral blood mononuclear cells (PBMCs), obtained before the second cycle of nivolumab. The TCR sequence derives from a human donor with classical Hodgkin lymphoma.

The CDR3 loop reads CASSIQGGVGNTIYF. CDR3 DNA sequence: TGTGCCAGCAGCATACAGGGGGGAGTTGGAAACACCATATATTTT. The chain employs TRBV9 and TRBJ1-3; 8 bases are shared with TRBD1. The ends lost 4 bases at V and 3 bases at J; junction bases unmatched: 6. This CDR3 is built from 15 residues. CDR1 is SGDLS and CDR2 is YYNGEE in the germline V gene.